The 10 T cell receptor beta chains reported below all come from one sample, sequenced in a study of cytomegalovirus exposure and HLA in healthy donors. Primers: 60 Vbeta forward and 13 Jbeta reverse. TCRdb's table, derived via immunoSEQ multiplex PCR, lists solely in-frame clones and lacks some. Here the sample spans a few hundred thousand clones, about 75% being singletons. Sequencing was performed on PBMCs. These receptors were obtained from a young man in good health and CMV-seronegative.

V gene TRBV29-1 combines with J gene TRBJ1-4, with a possible D match to TRBD1 (5 bases). V gave up 4 bases and J gave up 8 bases, with 14 bases separating them. Germline CDR1 reads SQVTM; CDR2 reads ANQGSEA. The CDR3 has 13 residues. This CDR3 reads CSVVKGTGEKLFF. CDR3 DNA sequence: TGCAGCGTTGTAAAGGGCACAGGAGAAAAACTGTTTTTT.

The rearrangement joins TRBV11-2 to TRBJ2-5; D remains ambiguous. The CDR3 is made up of 13 amino acids. Germline V gene lookup returns CDR1 SGHAT and CDR2 FQNNGV. Trimming took off 0 bases at V and 2 bases at J, with 4 bases between the two ends. The CDR3, as DNA: TGTGCCAGCAGCTTAGATCTGCAAGAGACCCAGTACTTC. Translation: CASSLDLQETQYF. Supplemented by reference TRBV11-2 and TRBJ2-5, the full variable domain reads EAGVAQSPRYKIIEKRQSVAFWCNPISGHATLYWYQQILGQGPKLLIQFQNNGVVDDSQLPKDRFSAERLKGVDSTLKIQPAKLEDSAVYLCASSLDLQETQYFGPGTRLLVL.

The CDR3 region has the DNA TGTGCCTGGGGGCCTGACAGGGTCGTCGATACGCAGTATTTT. Its translation is CAWGPDRVVDTQYF. The gene calls are TRBV30 and TRBJ2-3; 7 bases are a match to TRBD1. With V trimmed by 5 bases and J by 6 bases, 11 bases remained unmatched. The CDR3 consists of 14 residues. The germline CDR1 and CDR2 sequences are GTSNPN and SVGIG (reference sequence). The whole variable domain, filled in from reference TRBV30 and TRBJ2-3, reads SQTIHQWPATLVQPVGSPLSLECTVEGTSNPNLYWYRQAAGRGLQLLFYSVGIGQISSEVPQNLSASRPQDRQFILSSKKLLLSDSGFYLCAWGPDRVVDTQYFGPGTRLTVL.

The chain has TRBV27 and TRBJ2-5; 7 nucleotides line up with TRBD2. CDR1 and CDR2 from the germline V gene are MNHEY and SMNVEV (reference sequence). This CDR3 has 14 amino acids. With 2 bases clipped from V and 5 bases from J, the junction kept 5 bases outside the gene matches. CDR3 coding DNA: TGTGCCAGCAGTTTAGCGGGAGTGCAGGAGACCCAGTACTTC. Protein: CASSLAGVQETQYF.

V is TRBV19 and J is TRBJ2-7; 10 positions agree with TRBD1. Trimming removed 5 bases from V and 3 bases from J; junction bases left unmatched: 4. CDR1 and CDR2 from the germline V gene are LNHDA and SQIVND (reference sequence). The CDR3 contains 14 residues. CDR3: CASSRQGAIYEQYF. As DNA, the CDR3 is TGTGCCAGTAGTCGACAGGGGGCAATCTACGAGCAGTACTTC.

This clone was seen more than once but under ten times. The CDR3 sequence: CASSLVWGPYGYTF. DNA of the CDR3: TGTGCCAGCAGCTTAGTGTGGGGCCCTTATGGCTACACCTTC. The rearrangement uses TRBV7-2 and TRBJ1-2, with a tentative D call TRBD1 (5 bases). Trimming took off 1 base at V and 5 bases at J, with 11 bases between the two ends. The CDR3 totals 14 residues. Germline CDR1 SGHTA, CDR2 FQGNSA.

The rearrangement links TRBV18 to TRBJ1-2, with 11 bases fitting TRBD1. CDR1 KGHSH and CDR2 LQKENI come from the germline V gene. CDR3 length: 17 amino acids. After removal of 3 bases from V and 6 bases from J, the junction contained 12 bases not matched to a gene. CDR3: CASSPNARDRGKNGYTF. In DNA form, the CDR3 reads TGTGCCAGCTCACCCAACGCCCGGGACAGGGGGAAGAATGGCTACACCTTC.

The chain has TRBV7-6 and TRBJ1-6, with unresolved D. Trimming took 1 base from V and 7 from J, leaving 14 bases between them. The germline V gene encodes CDR1 SGHVS and CDR2 FNYEAQ. This CDR3 is 16 amino acids long. The chain's CDR3 is CASSLDQPAANSPLHF. The CDR3 nucleotides read TGTGCCAGCAGCTTAGACCAGCCAGCGGCAAATTCACCCCTCCACTTT.

The rearrangement links TRBV5-1 to TRBJ2-7, with D tentatively TRBD1 (5 bases). The V and J ends lost 3 bases and 0 bases respectively, with 10 bases between them. This CDR3 has 14 residues. Per the germline V gene, CDR1 is SGHRS and CDR2 is YFSETQ. The CDR3 sequence: CASSSMDNSYEQYF. The CDR3 bases are TGCGCCAGCAGCTCAATGGACAACTCCTACGAGCAGTACTTC.

The V call is TRBV18, the J call TRBJ2-7; D is perhaps TRBD1 (6 bases). CDR1 KGHSH and CDR2 LQKENI come from the germline V gene. V was cut by 6 bases and J by 2 bases, with 23 bases left in between. The CDR3 spans 17 residues. This CDR3 is CASSLRLPGTFTYEQYF. The CDR3 DNA sequence: TGTGCCAGCTCGCTTCGCCTACCCGGGACATTCACCTACGAGCAGTACTTC.